There are a few counts of the clone carrying this T cell receptor (beta chain). What it binds is unknown. The data stem from a study of T-cell memory formation after mild COVID-19. Background on the study: TCR clusters showed largely donor specificity.

Study results and limitations: Clones contracting across day 15 to 85 had a balanced CD4/CD8 profile; later expanding clones leaned CD4+.

There are 15 residues in the CDR3. The germline V gene has CDR1 DFQATT and CDR2 SNEGSKA (reference sequence). The trim removed 0 bases at V and 5 bases at J, leaving 6 bases unmatched. MiXCR was run by TCRdb on the 5' RACE reads, yielding one entry per CDR3 protein. The sample shows around 310,000 distinct CDR3 sequences, approximately 15% of them seen only once. This chain uses TRBV20-1 with TRBJ2-7, with 11 bases identical to TRBD2. This sequence was found in a man aged 18 to 29 who had mild COVID-19 (a few samples of this study predate the infection). Cell type and time point are not known. The specimen sequenced was PBMCs or a T cell subset sorted from them (not recorded which). The CDR3 DNA sequence: TGCAGTGCTAGAGAGACGACTAGCGGGATAGACGAGCAGTACTTC. This translates into CSARETTSGIDEQYF.